This TCR beta chain was sequenced for a study of control samples from healthy donors and cancer patients. This CDR3 has 11 residues. Trimming pared 0 bases from V and 7 bases from J, leaving 3 bases between. In germline, CDR1 is LGHNA, CDR2 YNFKEQ. Generated by immunoSEQ multiplex PCR, the TCRdb table keeps only in-frame clones and is missing some. This repertoire shows approximately 49,000 clones, approximately 89% found once; its top ten account for around 1.4%. This sequence joins TRBV4-2 and TRBJ1-2; D call uncertain. The sequencing sample was made of PBMCs. The TCR sequence derives from a man aged 40-49 years with colorectal cancer. This chain's CDR3 is CASSQEGGYTF. The CDR3 DNA sequence: TGTGCCAGCAGCCAAGAGGGTGGCTACACCTTC.